A single sample gave rise to the 27 T cell receptor beta chains below, sequenced in a study of T cells in Graves' hyperthyroidism and ophthalmopathy. Amplification yielded TCR beta CDR3 regions, with RNA transcripts as the source. First-round RT-PCR with HTBI primers amplified the TCR CDR3 region. TCRdb itself ran the multiplex PCR reads through MiXCR, one entry per CDR3 protein. The data contain 300,000 to 450,000 distinct CDR3 sequences, more than 11% of them seen just once; the ten biggest clones take up roughly 11%. Specimen: blood. The source of these receptors is an older woman with Graves' hyperthyroidism.

This clonotype was found many times. The chain combines TRBV11-2 with TRBJ2-7, with 9 nucleotides matching TRBD1. V was clipped by 1 base and J by 5 bases; unmatched bases: 12. The CDR3 contains 17 residues. Germline-derived CDR1 and CDR2 are SGHAT and FQNNGV. In nucleotides, the CDR3 is TGTGCCAGCAGCTTAGGGGGGGCCGGGACAGGGCAGGACGAGCAGTACTTC. Amino acid sequence: CASSLGGAGTGQDEQYF.

This clonotype was detected many times. V is TRBV2 and J is TRBJ2-5; D is undetermined. The V gene lost 0 bases and the J gene lost 5 bases, with 13 bases spanning the gap. CDR3 length equals 15 residues. Germline loops: CDR1 SNHLY, CDR2 FYNNEI. DNA for the CDR3: TGTGCCAGCAGTGAAGCGCTAAGTAGTCTCGAGACCCAGTACTTC. It encodes CASSEALSSLETQYF.

This clonotype has ten or more counts. The chain recombines TRBV11-2 with TRBJ1-5; D is uncertain. The CDR3 totals 12 residues. CDR1 is SGHAT and CDR2 is FQNNGV in the germline V gene. V lost 5 bases to trimming and J lost 7 bases, with 9 bases between them. CDR3 amino acids: CASSLGKQPQHF. In nucleotides, the CDR3 is TGTGCCAGCAGCCTAGGAAAGCAGCCCCAGCATTTT.

This clonotype was recorded a few times. The V call is TRBV6-2 or TRBV6-3, the J call TRBJ1-6; 7 bases are shared with TRBD1. The CDR3 is 16 amino acids. After removal of 0 bases from V and 7 bases from J, the junction contained 6 bases not matched to a gene. CDR1 and CDR2 from the germline V gene are MNHEY and SVGEGT. CDR3 sequence: CASSYSKGASNSPLHF. As DNA, the CDR3 is TGTGCCAGCAGTTACTCGAAGGGGGCCTCGAATTCACCCCTCCACTTT.

This clonotype was recorded a few times. The chain carries TRBV19 and TRBJ1-1; 7 nucleotides match TRBD1. The CDR3 consists of 15 residues. J was trimmed by 1 base and V by 3 bases; bases with no gene match: 5. CDR1 LNHDA and CDR2 SQIVND come from the germline V gene (reference sequence). DNA of the CDR3: TGTGCCAGTAGTATCCTCGGGACAGCGAACACTGAAGCTTTCTTT. It codes for CASSILGTANTEAFF.

The chain recombines TRBV18 with TRBJ1-5; TRBD1 matches 7 bases. The junction had 9 bases not matched to a gene; V was cut back by 1 base and J by 3 bases. Germline assignment: CDR1 KGHSH and CDR2 LQKENI. This CDR3 region has 17 residues. The CDR3: CASSPRGVGGLNQPQHF. CDR3 sequence (DNA): TGTGCCAGCTCACCACGTGGGGTAGGGGGCCTCAATCAGCCCCAGCATTTT.

The chain uses TRBV5-1 and TRBJ2-7, with 8 nucleotides matching TRBD1. Germline CDR1 and CDR2: SGHRS and YFSETQ. The CDR3 contains 13 residues. Germline trimming cut 6 bases from V and 7 bases from J; bases unmatched to any gene: 9. CDR3 region: CASTLWTGSEQYF. CDR3 bases: TGCGCCAGCACCCTATGGACAGGGAGTGAGCAGTACTTC.

This clonotype has just a few counts. CDR3 DNA sequence: TGTGCCAGCAGCCAAACTGGGACGAACACCGGGGAGCTGTTTTTT. Translating gives CASSQTGTNTGELFF. The chain links TRBV7-3 to TRBJ2-2; no reliable D call. The CDR3 spans 15 residues. The germline gives CDR1 SGHTA, CDR2 FQGTGA. V shed 5 bases and J shed 0 bases, with 10 bases lying between them.

There are a few counts of this clonotype. The V and J genes are TRBV5-1 and TRBJ1-4, with D uncertain. This CDR3 has 14 residues. The V and J ends lost 2 bases and 7 bases respectively, with 12 bases between them. CDR1 and CDR2 from the germline V gene are SGHRS and YFSETQ. The CDR3 protein is CASSFQDRGEKLFF. The CDR3, as DNA: TGCGCCAGCAGCTTTCAGGATAGAGGTGAAAAACTGTTTTTT.

This clonotype was observed a few times. This chain connects TRBV12-3 or TRBV12-4 to TRBJ1-1, with TRBD1 as a possible D gene (5 bases). The CDR3 has 13 amino acids. The V gene lost 8 bases and the J gene lost 3 bases, with 13 bases spanning the gap. The CDR3 nucleotides read TGTGCCAGCCGGGGCCTAGGGGACACTGAAGCTTTCTTT. Amino acid sequence: CASRGLGDTEAFF.

V gene TRBV6-1 combines with J gene TRBJ1-2; maybe TRBD1 (6 bases). V was cut by 5 bases and J by 7 bases, with 11 bases left in between. There are 12 residues in the CDR3. Germline CDR1 is MNHNS and CDR2 is SASEGT. DNA of the CDR3: TGTGCCAGCAGTCGGACAGACGGTGGCTACACCTTC. It codes for CASSRTDGGYTF.

This clonotype was recorded many times. In DNA form, the CDR3 reads TGCGCCGCTGCCAGGGCTAGCGGGAGTATTGGCGATGAGCAGTTCTTC. Protein product: CAAARASGSIGDEQFF. This sequence joins TRBV10-2 and TRBJ2-1; 10 positions agree with TRBD2. The CDR3 runs 16 residues. CDR1 is WSHSY and CDR2 is SAAADI in the germline V gene. The V gene end was trimmed by 11 bases and the J gene end by 8 bases; junction bases not matched to a gene: 18.

The genes are TRBV7-6 and TRBJ2-5, with a possible D match to TRBD1 (5 bases). The V gene lost 1 base and the J gene lost 5 bases, with 17 bases spanning the gap. Germline-derived CDR1 and CDR2 are SGHVS and FNYEAQ. The CDR3 is 16 amino acids. CDR3: CASSLGWTPRLETQYF. The CDR3, as DNA: TGTGCCAGCAGCTTAGGGTGGACACCGCGGTTGGAGACCCAGTACTTC.

This clonotype appeared many times. This rearrangement joins TRBV5-1 to TRBJ1-1, with D perhaps matching TRBD1 (5 bases). Germline CDR1 reads SGHRS; CDR2 reads YFSETQ. This CDR3 spans 13 amino acids. The V gene lost 5 bases and the J gene lost 2 bases, with 10 bases spanning the gap. CDR3 residues: CASRGVANTEAFF. The CDR3 nucleotides read TGCGCCAGCAGGGGGGTTGCTAACACTGAAGCTTTCTTT.

The sample holds a few counts of this clonotype. The chain uses TRBV2 and TRBJ1-4, with TRBD1 as a possible D gene (6 bases). V lost 7 bases and J 3 bases, leaving 12 bases between the germline ends. The CDR3 totals 14 residues. The germline V gene encodes CDR1 SNHLY and CDR2 FYNNEI. CDR3 loop: CASTYRAPNEKLFF. The CDR3 DNA is TGTGCCAGCACCTACAGGGCCCCTAATGAAAAACTGTTTTTT.

This clonotype has ten or more counts. As DNA, the CDR3 is TGCGCCAGCAGCCGGCACAGGCCTCAAGAGACCCAGTACTTC. Translating gives CASSRHRPQETQYF. The rearrangement links TRBV4-1 to TRBJ2-5; D perhaps matches TRBD1 (5 bases). Germline V CDR1 and CDR2: MGHRA, YSYEKL. This CDR3 contains 14 residues. V was cut by 4 bases and J by 2 bases, with 11 bases left in between.

This clonotype has at least ten counts. V gene TRBV27 combines with J gene TRBJ1-2, with 7 bases fitting TRBD1. V was pared by 5 bases and J by 3 bases, with 6 bases of the junction left unmatched. The CDR3 runs to 14 residues. Germline loops: CDR1 MNHEY, CDR2 SMNVEV (reference sequence). The CDR3 DNA reads as TGTGCCAGCAGTACGACCGGGACAGACTATGGCTACACCTTC. Translating gives CASSTTGTDYGYTF.

This clonotype was observed a handful of times. V is TRBV28 and J is TRBJ1-2; no reliable D call. The CDR3 is 11 amino acids. Germline V gene lookup returns CDR1 MDHEN and CDR2 SYDVKM. Trimming pared 6 bases from V and 8 bases from J, leaving 10 bases between. Written as DNA, the CDR3 is TGTGCCAGCAGCCCTTCCGGAGGCTACACCTTC. It specifies CASSPSGGYTF.

This clonotype was detected a few times. The J gene is TRBJ2-2, the V gene TRBV6-2 or TRBV6-3, with D possibly being TRBD2 (5 bases). Trimming stripped 2 bases from V and 2 bases from J, with 15 bases between. The CDR3 sequence is 17 residues long. Germline lookup yields CDR1 MNHEY and CDR2 SVGEGT. The CDR3 sequence: CASSYQDFSVNTGELFF. DNA for the CDR3: TGTGCCAGCAGTTACCAGGACTTTTCCGTTAACACCGGGGAGCTGTTTTTT.

In this sample, this clonotype turned up many times. The chain couples TRBV27 to TRBJ2-1; 8 bases match TRBD1. The CDR3 totals 15 residues. V lost 4 bases, J lost 9 bases, and 11 bases stayed unmatched. Germline V CDR1 and CDR2: MNHEY, SMNVEV (reference sequence). For the CDR3, the DNA is TGTGCCAGCAGTTCCCCCGGACAGGGTGGAGGTGAGCAGTTCTTC. Translated, it gives CASSSPGQGGGEQFF.

This clonotype turned up a few times. The chain uses TRBV29-1 and TRBJ2-7; 8 bases are shared with TRBD1. Germline V gene data show CDR1 as SQVTM and CDR2 as ANQGSEA. V lost 4 bases to trimming and J lost 3 bases; unmatched junction nucleotides: 2. This CDR3 comprises 12 residues. The CDR3 coding sequence is TGCAGCGTTGCCGACAGGGGCTACGAGCAGTACTTC. Translation: CSVADRGYEQYF.

The chain uses TRBV6-5 and TRBJ2-3; 9 nucleotides line up with TRBD2. CDR1 MNHEY and CDR2 SVGAGI come from the germline V gene. CDR3 size: 21 residues. With 2 bases clipped from V and 5 bases from J, the junction kept 23 bases outside the gene matches. CDR3 in amino acids: CASSYGSGSASGIGRGDTQYF. The CDR3 DNA sequence: TGTGCCAGCAGTTACGGTTCCGGGAGTGCTAGCGGGATAGGGCGGGGAGATACGCAGTATTTT.

The chain combines TRBV5-1 with TRBJ1-1, with D hard to call. The V gene lost 0 bases and the J gene lost 6 bases, with 9 bases spanning the gap. This CDR3 has 13 amino acids. CDR1 and CDR2 from the germline V gene are SGHRS and YFSETQ. The CDR3 bases are TGCGCCAGCAGCTTGGCCTTTGCGGCTGAAGCTTTCTTT. It yields the protein CASSLAFAAEAFF.

This clonotype was counted at least ten times. The J gene is TRBJ1-1, the V gene TRBV28, with TRBD1 matching 7 bases. Looked up from germline, CDR1 is MDHEN and CDR2 is SYDVKM. The CDR3 extends over 13 amino acids. V dropped 7 bases and J dropped 3; count of bases not matched to a gene: 5. The CDR3 loop is CASNPQGYTEAFF. Here the CDR3 DNA reads TGTGCCAGCAACCCACAGGGGTACACTGAAGCTTTCTTT. Drawing the rest from reference TRBV28 and TRBJ1-1, the complete variable domain is DVKVTQSSRYLVKRTGEKVFLECVQDMDHENMFWYRQDPGLGLRLIYFSYDVKMKEKGDIPEGYSVSREKKERFSLILESASTNQTSMYLCASNPQGYTEAFFGQGTRLTVV.

This clonotype was seen only a few times. This rearrangement joins TRBV5-1 to TRBJ1-2; D might be TRBD1 (5 bases). This CDR3 is built from 16 residues. The germline gives CDR1 SGHRS, CDR2 YFSETQ. Trimming removed 0 bases at V and 0 bases at J, with 12 bases between. The CDR3 sequence: CASSLASGRTNYGYTF. CDR3 sequence (DNA): TGCGCCAGCAGCTTGGCCTCAGGGAGAACTAACTATGGCTACACCTTC.

In its sample, this clonotype was seen many times. The V gene is TRBV20-1, the J gene TRBJ1-1; tentatively, D is TRBD1 (6 bases). The germline V gene has CDR1 DFQATT and CDR2 SNEGSKA (reference sequence). V gave up 5 bases and J gave up 1 base, with 14 bases separating them. This CDR3 has 14 amino acids. In DNA, the CDR3 is TGCAGTGCTCTACGGACAGAGGGGAACACTGAAGCTTTCTTT. This translates into CSALRTEGNTEAFF.

In its sample, this clonotype was seen many times. The chain has TRBV20-1 and TRBJ2-5, with TRBD2 matching over 7 bases. The CDR3 extends over 14 amino acids. V gave up 5 bases and J gave up 1 base; unmatched junction bases: 7. CDR1 DFQATT and CDR2 SNEGSKA come from the germline V gene (reference sequence). The CDR3 nucleotides read TGCAGTGCTTCCCCTGGGGGGGTCCAAGAGACCCAGTACTTC. Its protein is CSASPGGVQETQYF.